These 25 T cell receptor beta chains share one sample of origin, sequenced in a study of T-cell memory formation after mild COVID-19. TCRdb redid the calling of the 5' RACE reads with MiXCR, one entry per CDR3 protein. The table has 350,000 to 500,000 distinct CDR3 sequences, roughly 20% seen once. Sequencing used PBMCs or a T cell subset sorted from them (not recorded which). These receptors all come from an adult woman who had mild COVID-19 (a few samples of this study predate the infection). Cell type and time point are not known.

In this sample, this clonotype turned up a few times. The chain employs TRBV20-1 and TRBJ2-3; D is perhaps TRBD2 (6 bases). Between the trimmed V and J ends, which lost 0 bases and 4 bases, there was a span of 26 bases. The CDR3 has 19 residues. Per germline, CDR1 DFQATT and CDR2 SNEGSKA (reference sequence). The CDR3 nucleotides read TGCAGTGCTAGAGAAATTTCCCATCTAGGCGGGATAGGGGCAGATACGCAGTATTTT. It specifies CSAREISHLGGIGADTQYF.

This clonotype has just a few counts. The chain uses TRBV5-6 and TRBJ1-2; no clear D. CDR1 is SGHDT and CDR2 is YYEEEE in the germline V gene. This CDR3 contains 12 residues. Trimming cost V 2 bases and J 8 bases, with 10 bases left between them. The DNA of the CDR3 is TGTGCCAGCAGCTTCTTGAAAGGAGGCTACACCTTC. Translation: CASSFLKGGYTF.

This clonotype was observed a handful of times. The gene calls are TRBV5-1 and TRBJ2-1, with 11 bases matching TRBD1. V trimming: 4 bases; J trimming: 7 bases; junction bases outside the gene matches: 7. CDR1 SGHRS and CDR2 YFSETQ come from the germline V gene. CDR3 length: 15 amino acids. CDR3 sequence: CASSPGQGARNEQFF. CDR3 nucleotide sequence: TGCGCCAGCAGCCCCGGACAGGGGGCGCGTAATGAGCAGTTCTTC.

This clonotype has a handful of counts. This sequence joins TRBV7-2 and TRBJ1-5; a weak D match, TRBD1 (5 bases). CDR1 is SGHTA and CDR2 is FQGNSA in the germline V gene. The V gene lost 1 base and the J gene lost 6 bases, with 13 bases spanning the gap. This CDR3 comprises 15 residues. The CDR3 DNA sequence: TGTGCCAGCAGCTTAGGAGGGGTAGCCGCTCAGCCCCAGCATTTT. This codes for CASSLGGVAAQPQHF.

In this sample, this clonotype turned up a few times. This sequence joins TRBV23-1 and TRBJ2-1; no reliable D call. TRBV23-1 falls under the ORF class, with uncertain function. This CDR3 is built from 17 residues. V was clipped by 3 bases and J by 4 bases, with 19 bases between them. The DNA for the CDR3 is TGCGCCAGCAGTCACCCCGGGCCCCGACTGAAGTACAATGAGCAGTTCTTC. Its translation is CASSHPGPRLKYNEQFF.

This clonotype turned up a few times. The rearrangement joins TRBV5-6 to TRBJ2-7; 9 bases are a match to TRBD1. The V and J ends lost 0 bases and 3 bases, in that order; junction bases with no gene match: 1. CDR1 SGHDT and CDR2 YYEEEE come from the germline V gene. The CDR3 has 14 residues. The CDR3 sequence: CASSLGDRDYEQYF. The CDR3 nucleotides are TGTGCCAGCAGCTTGGGGGACAGGGACTACGAGCAGTACTTC. Supplemented by reference TRBV5-6 and TRBJ2-7, the full variable domain reads DAGVTQSPTHLIKTRGQQVTLRCSPKSGHDTVSWYQQALGQGPQFIFQYYEEEERQRGNFPDRFSGHQFPNYSSELNVNALLLGDSALYLCASSLGDRDYEQYFGPGTRLTVT.

The rearrangement uses TRBV3-1 and TRBJ1-6; tentatively, D is TRBD1 (6 bases). V lost 4 bases and J lost 10, with 17 bases in between. Germline values: CDR1 LGHDT, CDR2 YNNKEL (reference sequence). The CDR3 loop spans 15 amino acids. CDR3 amino acids: CASSLNSGGNSPLHF. In DNA, the CDR3 is TGTGCCAGCAGCCTAAACTCGGGGGGCAACTCACCCCTCCACTTT.

V and J are TRBV12-3 or TRBV12-4 and TRBJ2-1; no definite D call. The CDR3 is 13 residues long. V was cut by 1 base and J by 5 bases, with 6 bases left in between. This CDR3 reads CASSLGSDNEQFF. Written as DNA, the CDR3 is TGTGCCAGCAGTTTAGGGAGCGACAATGAGCAGTTCTTC.

The genes are TRBV4-1 and TRBJ2-2; weak D call: TRBD2 (5 bases). The CDR3 runs 19 residues. V was pared by 2 bases and J by 3 bases, with 22 bases between. Germline CDR1 MGHRA, CDR2 YSYEKL. The CDR3 loop reads CASSQSATASFGYTGELFF. In DNA, the CDR3 is TGCGCCAGCAGCCAATCGGCCACGGCTAGCTTCGGGTACACCGGGGAGCTGTTTTTT.

The chain is built from TRBV7-6 and TRBJ2-1, with D perhaps matching TRBD2 (6 bases). The CDR3 runs to 14 residues. The germline gives CDR1 SGHVS, CDR2 FNYEAQ. Trimming shortened V by 5 bases and J by 8 bases, and 16 bases separated the two germline ends. The CDR3 DNA sequence: TGTGCCAGCAGCAATAGCGGTCTAGTGGATGAGCAGTTCTTC. Protein sequence: CASSNSGLVDEQFF.

This clonotype has more than one count but fewer than ten. The chain is built from TRBV19 and TRBJ2-2; the match to TRBD2 covers 7 bases. V lost 6 bases and J lost 4; bases outside the gene matches: 8. Germline CDR1 reads LNHDA; CDR2 reads SQIVND (reference sequence). This CDR3 contains 15 residues. The CDR3 spells CASRSGGSGTGELFF. CDR3 coding DNA: TGTGCCAGTAGGTCCGGGGGGAGTGGCACCGGGGAGCTGTTTTTT.

The V gene is TRBV29-1, the J gene TRBJ2-1; D gene unclear. CDR3 length equals 14 residues. Trimming shortened V by 4 bases and J by 6 bases, and 16 bases separated the two germline ends. Germline V gene data show CDR1 as SQVTM and CDR2 as ANQGSEA. The CDR3 spells CSVVLLLDVNEQFF. The DNA of the CDR3 is TGCAGCGTTGTTTTGCTCCTTGACGTCAATGAGCAGTTCTTC.

This clonotype has more than one count but fewer than ten. The chain couples TRBV29-1 to TRBJ2-2; the D call may be TRBD1 or TRBD2 (5 bases each). Germline loops: CDR1 SQVTM, CDR2 ANQGSEA. The germline V and J ends were trimmed by 3 bases and 3 bases, with 8 bases remaining between them. This CDR3 is built from 13 residues. CDR3: CSVDGGYTGELFF. CDR3 bases: TGCAGCGTTGATGGGGGATACACCGGGGAGCTGTTTTTT.

The genes are TRBV12-3 or TRBV12-4 and TRBJ2-7; TRBD1 is a possible D gene (5 bases). Trimming stripped 6 bases from V and 5 bases from J, with 8 bases between. The CDR3 spans 11 residues. The CDR3 loop reads CASRSTDEQYF. CDR3 sequence (DNA): TGTGCCAGCAGGTCGACAGACGAGCAGTACTTC.

The CDR3 is CASSVRGHGTETQYF. DNA of the CDR3: TGTGCCAGCAGCGTTAGGGGACACGGAACGGAGACCCAGTACTTC. This chain links TRBV9 with TRBJ2-5; perhaps TRBD1 as D (6 bases). This CDR3 is built from 15 residues. Trimming removed 2 bases from V and 5 bases from J, with 16 bases in between. Per germline, CDR1 SGDLS and CDR2 YYNGEE.

This clonotype has a handful of counts. V gene TRBV12-5 combines with J gene TRBJ2-5; no reliable D call. V was pared by 6 bases and J by 1 base, with 15 bases between. This CDR3 comprises 15 residues. Looked up from germline, CDR1 is LGHNT and CDR2 is FRNRAP. The CDR3 bases are TGTGCTAGTGGCCTCGAAGAGGCTTTCCAAGAGACCCAGTACTTC. This translates into CASGLEEAFQETQYF.

This clonotype was seen only a few times. This chain connects TRBV24-1 to TRBJ2-3; 7 positions match TRBD1. Germline trimming cut 3 bases from V and 1 base from J; bases unmatched to any gene: 6. Germline-derived CDR1 and CDR2 are KGHDR and SFDVKD. CDR3 length equals 16 residues. The CDR3 DNA reads as TGTGCCACCAGTGATCCCCGACAGGGCGGCACAGATACGCAGTATTTT. Residues: CATSDPRQGGTDTQYF.

The table lists this clonotype with a few counts. The chain uses TRBV6-2 or TRBV6-3 and TRBJ2-7; possibly TRBD2 for D (5 bases). With 0 bases removed from V and 9 bases from J, the gap between germline ends came to 12 bases. CDR3 size: 13 residues. CDR1 is MNHEY, CDR2 SVGEGT, per germline. CDR3 sequence: CASSYSHLAGQYF. The CDR3 DNA follows: TGTGCCAGCAGTTACTCGCACCTGGCGGGGCAGTACTTC.

The V call is TRBV20-1, the J call TRBJ2-1; D is ambiguous. V was shortened by 3 bases and J by 0 bases, with 12 bases between the two germline ends. Looked up from germline, CDR1 is DFQATT and CDR2 is SNEGSKA (reference sequence). The CDR3 is 15 amino acids. Here the CDR3 reads CSASLMGSSYNEQFF. Written as DNA, the CDR3 is TGCAGTGCTAGCCTTATGGGCAGCTCCTACAATGAGCAGTTCTTC.

This clonotype was recorded a few times. This chain connects TRBV15 to TRBJ2-3; D not certain. CDR1 LNHNV and CDR2 YYDKDF come from the germline V gene (reference sequence). Trimming left V 0 bases short and J 0 bases short, with 10 bases between. The CDR3 length is 16 residues. CDR3 DNA: TGTGCCACCAGCAGAGATGCAGACGGGAGCACAGATACGCAGTATTTT. Its translation is CATSRDADGSTDTQYF.

The V call is TRBV7-6, the J call TRBJ2-7; 9 positions match TRBD1. Germline loops: CDR1 SGHVS, CDR2 FNYEAQ. Losses at the gene ends were 5 bases for V and 0 bases for J; bases not matched to a gene: 8. This CDR3 spans 16 amino acids. The CDR3 nucleotides are TGTGCCAGCAGCATAGACAGGGACAGGGACTCCTACGAGCAGTACTTC. Protein sequence: CASSIDRDRDSYEQYF.

The CDR3 nucleotides are TGTGCCACCAGCATTGACAGCTCAAACACTGAAGCTTTCTTT. Its protein product is CATSIDSSNTEAFF. V and J are TRBV15 and TRBJ1-1, with D possibly matching TRBD1 (5 bases). Per germline, CDR1 LNHNV and CDR2 YYDKDF (reference sequence). The V gene lost 4 bases and the J gene lost 2 bases, with 11 bases spanning the gap. The CDR3 is made up of 14 amino acids.

The chain links TRBV20-1 to TRBJ1-1; D possibly corresponds to TRBD1 (6 bases). This CDR3 contains 13 residues. Trimming shortened V by 3 bases and J by 3 bases, and 11 bases separated the two germline ends. Germline CDR1 DFQATT, CDR2 SNEGSKA (reference sequence). The CDR3 DNA is TGCAGTGCTAGCAGTGGGGGGCACACTGAAGCTTTCTTT. This encodes CSASSGGHTEAFF.

This clonotype has more than one count but fewer than ten. V gene TRBV12-3 or TRBV12-4 combines with J gene TRBJ1-1, with D unclear. There are 14 residues in the CDR3. Trimming cost V 3 bases and J 3 bases, with 11 bases left between them. CDR3 protein: CASSFFGGHTEAFF. The CDR3 DNA follows: TGTGCCAGCAGTTTTTTCGGTGGCCACACTGAAGCTTTCTTT.

The chain combines TRBV7-9 with TRBJ2-7; TRBD2 is a possible D gene (6 bases). The ends were cut back, 5 bases at V and 7 bases at J, with 15 bases in the middle. The CDR3 totals 13 residues. The germline V gene has CDR1 SEHNR and CDR2 FQNEAQ (reference sequence). The CDR3 protein is CASSRSGSWEQYF. The CDR3 DNA follows: TGTGCCAGCAGCCGGAGCGGGTCTTGGGAGCAGTACTTC. Based on the CDR3 plus reference TRBV7-9 and TRBJ2-7, the full variable domain is DTGVSQNPRHKITKRGQNVTFRCDPISEHNRLYWYRQTLGQGPEFLTYFQNEAQLEKSRLLSDRFSAERPKGSFSTLEIQRTEQGDSAMYLCASSRSGSWEQYFGPGTRLTVT.